The 16 T cell receptor beta chains below all came from one sample that was sequenced in a study of cytomegalovirus exposure and HLA in healthy donors. The table came from immunoSEQ multiplex PCR; TCRdb's copy has only in-frame clones and leaves some out. The sample records under 250,000 clones, 87% being singletons. Material: PBMCs. Every receptor here comes from a woman between 18 and 29 years old in good health and CMV-seropositive.

The chain joins TRBV11-2 to TRBJ2-1; 9 bases are shared with TRBD2. Germline CDR1 and CDR2: SGHAT and FQNNGV. V lost 2 bases to trimming and J lost 0 bases; unmatched junction nucleotides: 2. The CDR3 extends over 16 amino acids. CDR3 sequence: CASSLLAGSSYNEQFF. In DNA, the CDR3 is TGTGCCAGCAGCTTACTAGCGGGAAGCTCCTACAATGAGCAGTTCTTC.

V gene TRBV9 combines with J gene TRBJ2-1; D is possibly TRBD2 (6 bases). V lost 0 bases, J lost 4 bases, and 11 bases lay in between. Per germline, CDR1 SGDLS and CDR2 YYNGEE. The CDR3 runs to 15 residues. This CDR3 is CASSVGLGSYNEQFF. In DNA, the CDR3 is TGTGCCAGCAGCGTAGGACTAGGTTCTTACAATGAGCAGTTCTTC.

V is TRBV28 and J is TRBJ1-5, with 11 bases lining up with TRBD1. Losses at the gene ends were 2 bases for V and 7 bases for J; bases not matched to a gene: 4. CDR3 length: 15 residues. From germline, CDR1 is MDHEN and CDR2 SYDVKM. For the CDR3, the DNA is TGTGCCAGCAGTTTAAGGGGACAGGGGGAACAGCCCCAGCATTTT. This codes for CASSLRGQGEQPQHF.

This chain links TRBV10-3 with TRBJ1-1; no reliable D call. Germline CDR1 is ENHRY and CDR2 is SYGVKD. CDR3 size: 14 residues. The V and J ends lost 8 bases and 2 bases respectively, with 15 bases between them. The CDR3 is CAIRQWGDNTEAFF. In DNA, the CDR3 is TGTGCCATCCGCCAGTGGGGAGATAACACTGAAGCTTTCTTT.

This clone was detected a few times. The chain combines TRBV27 with TRBJ1-5; D not resolved. The germline CDR1 and CDR2 sequences are MNHEY and SMNVEV (reference sequence). Deletions cut 2 bases from V and 3 bases from J, with 8 bases between. There are 14 residues in the CDR3. CDR3 region: CASSLRVNNQPQHF. The DNA of the CDR3 is TGTGCCAGCAGTTTACGAGTAAACAATCAGCCCCAGCATTTT.

V and J are TRBV30 and TRBJ2-7, with D possibly matching TRBD2 (5 bases). The CDR3 has 12 residues. Trimming left V 5 bases short and J 3 bases short, with 11 bases between. Looked up from germline, CDR1 is GTSNPN and CDR2 is SVGIG (reference sequence). CDR3 sequence (DNA): TGTGCCTGGTCAATCCGGGGCTACGAGCAGTACTTC. This encodes CAWSIRGYEQYF.

The chain has TRBV29-1 and TRBJ2-5, with D maybe TRBD1 (5 bases). V was cut by 3 bases and J by 4 bases, with 15 bases left in between. This CDR3 spans 14 amino acids. The germline gives CDR1 SQVTM, CDR2 ANQGSEA. For the CDR3, the DNA is TGCAGCGTTGAGTCAAAGGGGATGATAGAGACCCAGTACTTC. Residues: CSVESKGMIETQYF.

This chain uses TRBV5-1 with TRBJ2-5; D is undetermined. The CDR3 contains 14 residues. V was shortened by 0 bases and J by 3 bases, with 9 bases between the two germline ends. Germline CDR1 is SGHRS and CDR2 is YFSETQ. CDR3 nucleotide sequence: TGCGCCAGCAGCTTGGGGGCCCGGAAAGAGACCCAGTACTTC. Translating it yields CASSLGARKETQYF.

The chain recombines TRBV5-6 with TRBJ2-5; TRBD2 is a possible D gene (5 bases). The V and J ends lost 4 bases and 5 bases respectively, with 15 bases between them. Germline-derived CDR1 and CDR2 are SGHDT and YYEEEE. The CDR3 runs to 14 residues. This CDR3 reads CASSPKSLAETQYF. In nucleotides, the CDR3 is TGTGCCAGCAGCCCAAAGTCCTTAGCGGAGACCCAGTACTTC.

As for this clone: Other DNA sequences of this sample code for an identical CDR3. V gene TRBV15 combines with J gene TRBJ1-5; D gene ambiguous. V lost 0 bases, J lost 0 bases, and 3 bases lay in between. Germline V gene lookup returns CDR1 LNHNV and CDR2 YYDKDF (reference sequence). This CDR3 has 14 amino acids. The CDR3 loop reads CATSRDLSNQPQHF. Written as DNA, the CDR3 is TGTGCCACCAGCAGAGATCTTAGCAATCAGCCCCAGCATTTT.

The V gene is TRBV2, the J gene TRBJ1-5; D is possibly TRBD1 (6 bases). This CDR3 is built from 16 residues. The germline CDR1 and CDR2 sequences are SNHLY and FYNNEI. V dropped 1 base and J dropped 4 bases, with 14 bases sitting between them. The chain's CDR3 is CASSEDRVVWNQPQHF. CDR3 sequence (DNA): TGTGCCAGCAGTGAAGACAGGGTGGTTTGGAATCAGCCCCAGCATTTT.

The chain joins TRBV19 to TRBJ1-2, with TRBD1 matching 10 bases. The V segment lost 5 bases and the J segment 4 bases; nucleotides outside the gene matches: 13. The CDR3 extends over 17 amino acids. CDR1 and CDR2 from the germline V gene are LNHDA and SQIVND (reference sequence). This chain's CDR3 is CASSHRTGGFQGYGYTF. The CDR3, as DNA: TGTGCCAGTAGTCACCGGACAGGGGGTTTCCAAGGCTATGGCTACACCTTC.

J is TRBJ1-1 and V is TRBV30; D ambiguous. V lost 3 bases and J 1 base, leaving 9 bases between the germline ends. Germline-derived CDR1 and CDR2 are GTSNPN and SVGIG (reference sequence). The CDR3 loop spans 13 amino acids. CDR3 region: CAWSPRQNTEAFF. The CDR3, as DNA: TGTGCCTGGAGCCCCCGACAGAACACTGAAGCTTTCTTT.

The rearrangement links TRBV7-2 to TRBJ2-1, with unresolved D. Trimming removed 3 bases from V and 9 bases from J, with 12 bases in between. The CDR3 sequence is 13 residues long. In germline, CDR1 is SGHTA, CDR2 FQGNSA. The DNA of the CDR3 is TGTGCCAGCAGCTTCGCCCTCGGCGGTGAGCAGTTCTTC. Translation gives CASSFALGGEQFF.

The chain uses TRBV6-5 and TRBJ2-1; TRBD2 might be the D (6 bases). This CDR3 contains 14 residues. V lost 7 bases, J lost 4 bases, and 14 bases lay in between. Germline loops: CDR1 MNHEY, CDR2 SVGAGI. CDR3 loop: CASISGVEYNEQFF. The CDR3 nucleotides read TGTGCCAGCATCTCGGGGGTGGAGTACAATGAGCAGTTCTTC.

The chain's CDR3 is CASSYSITRSNQPQHF. The CDR3 DNA reads TGTGCCAGCAGTTACTCGATAACGAGGAGCAATCAGCCCCAGCATTTT. The chain uses TRBV6-6 and TRBJ1-5; D remains unclear. The CDR3 spans 16 residues. The germline V and J ends were trimmed by 0 bases and 1 base, with 10 bases remaining between them. Per germline, CDR1 MNHNY and CDR2 SVGAGI (reference sequence).